The TCR beta chain described here comes from a study of cytomegalovirus exposure and HLA in healthy donors. Assay used: immunoSEQ multiplex PCR; TCRdb lists only in-frame clones, some missing. The table lists more than 95,000 clones, 90% to 97% of them singletons. This CDR3 has 15 amino acids. Per the germline V gene, CDR1 is SGHDT and CDR2 is YYEEEE. V was shortened by 5 bases and J by 0 bases, with 12 bases between the two germline ends. The sample consisted of PBMCs. The TCR originated in a man between 18 and 29 years old in good health and CMV-seronegative. This chain uses TRBV5-6 with TRBJ2-4; possible D gene TRBD1, 6 bases. Here the CDR3 reads CASSSQGLAKNIQYF. The CDR3 DNA follows: TGTGCCAGCAGTTCACAGGGTTTAGCCAAAAACATTCAGTACTTC.